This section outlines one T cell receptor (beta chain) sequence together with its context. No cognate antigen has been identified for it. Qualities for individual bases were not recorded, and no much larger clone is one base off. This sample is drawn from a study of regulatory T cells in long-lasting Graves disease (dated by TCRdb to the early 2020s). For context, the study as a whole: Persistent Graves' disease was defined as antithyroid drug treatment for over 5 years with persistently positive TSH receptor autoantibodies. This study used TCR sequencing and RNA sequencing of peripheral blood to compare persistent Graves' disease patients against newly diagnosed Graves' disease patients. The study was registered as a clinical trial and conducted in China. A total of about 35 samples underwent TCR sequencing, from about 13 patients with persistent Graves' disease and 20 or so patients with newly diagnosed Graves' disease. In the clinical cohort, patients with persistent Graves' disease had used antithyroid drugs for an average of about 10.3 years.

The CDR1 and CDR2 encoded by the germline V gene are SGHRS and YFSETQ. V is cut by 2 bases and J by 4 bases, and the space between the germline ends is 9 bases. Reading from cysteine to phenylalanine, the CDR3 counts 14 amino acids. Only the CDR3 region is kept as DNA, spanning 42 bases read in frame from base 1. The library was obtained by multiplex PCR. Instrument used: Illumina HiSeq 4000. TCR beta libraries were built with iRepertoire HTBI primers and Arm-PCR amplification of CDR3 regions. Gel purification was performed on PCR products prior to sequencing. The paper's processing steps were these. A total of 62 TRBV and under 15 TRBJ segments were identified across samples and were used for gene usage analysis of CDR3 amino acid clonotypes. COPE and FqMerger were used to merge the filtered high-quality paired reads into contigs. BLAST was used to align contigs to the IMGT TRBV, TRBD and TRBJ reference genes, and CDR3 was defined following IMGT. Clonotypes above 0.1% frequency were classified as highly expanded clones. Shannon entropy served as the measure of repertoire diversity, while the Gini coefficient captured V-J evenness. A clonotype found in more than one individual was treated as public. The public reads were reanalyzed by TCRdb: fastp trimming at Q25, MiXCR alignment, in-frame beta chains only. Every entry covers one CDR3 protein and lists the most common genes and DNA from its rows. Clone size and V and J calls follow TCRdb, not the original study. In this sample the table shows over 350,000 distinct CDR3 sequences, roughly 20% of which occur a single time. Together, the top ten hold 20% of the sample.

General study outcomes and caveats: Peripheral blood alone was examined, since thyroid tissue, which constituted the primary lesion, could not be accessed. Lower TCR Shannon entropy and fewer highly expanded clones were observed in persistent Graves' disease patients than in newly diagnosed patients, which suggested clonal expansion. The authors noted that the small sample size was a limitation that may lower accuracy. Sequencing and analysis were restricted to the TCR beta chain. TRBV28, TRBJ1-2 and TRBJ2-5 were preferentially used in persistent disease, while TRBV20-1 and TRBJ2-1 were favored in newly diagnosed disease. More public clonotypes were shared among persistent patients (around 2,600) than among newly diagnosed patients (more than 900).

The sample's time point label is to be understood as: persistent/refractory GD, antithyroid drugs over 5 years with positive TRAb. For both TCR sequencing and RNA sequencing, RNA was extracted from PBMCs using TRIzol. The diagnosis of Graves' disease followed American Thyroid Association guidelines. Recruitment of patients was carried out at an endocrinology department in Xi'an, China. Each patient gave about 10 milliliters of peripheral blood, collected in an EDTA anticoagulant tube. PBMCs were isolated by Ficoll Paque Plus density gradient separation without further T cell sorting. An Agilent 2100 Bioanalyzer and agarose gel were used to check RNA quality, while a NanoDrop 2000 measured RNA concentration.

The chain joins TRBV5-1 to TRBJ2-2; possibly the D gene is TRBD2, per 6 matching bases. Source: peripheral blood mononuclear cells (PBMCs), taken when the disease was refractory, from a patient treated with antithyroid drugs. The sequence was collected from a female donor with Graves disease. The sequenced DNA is TGCGCCAGCAGCTTCAACGGGGGCACCGGGGAGCTGTTTTTT. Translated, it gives CASSFNGGTGELFF.